This T cell receptor (beta chain) derives from a study of cytomegalovirus exposure and HLA in healthy donors. The wider study: Early on, a data release was issued that held roughly 80 million unique TCRs from HLA-typed donors. Study-wide results and limits: In a later analysis, TCR association rates varied by HLA locus: DRB1 most, HLA-C fewest. In a later analysis, CMV-associated beta chains were mostly HLA-associated, it appeared.

Healthy donors of bone marrow made up the group. It was with 60 Vbeta and 13 Jbeta primers that the PCR ran. This table comes from immunoSEQ multiplex PCR, and its TCRdb copy is limited to in-frame clones, with some not included. The data show some 59,000 clones, 82% seen once. With respect to this clone: Its antigen is currently unknown.

The CDR3 sequence is 14 residues long. The junction had 6 bases not matched to a gene; V was cut back by 7 bases and J by 1 base. Germline assignment: CDR1 GTSNPN and CDR2 SVGIG (reference sequence). The sample taken for sequencing was PBMCs. The chain carries TRBV30 and TRBJ2-3; 9 bases line up with TRBD1. The clonotype comes from a woman between 18 and 30 years old in good health and CMV-seronegative. CDR3 nucleotides: TGTGCCTCGGAGGGGGACAGGGGCACAGATACGCAGTATTTT. Amino acids: CASEGDRGTDTQYF. The variable domain in full, with the rest retrieved from reference TRBV30 and TRBJ2-3, is SQTIHQWPATLVQPVGSPLSLECTVEGTSNPNLYWYRQAAGRGLQLLFYSVGIGQISSEVPQNLSASRPQDRQFILSSKKLLLSDSGFYLCASEGDRGTDTQYFGPGTRLTVL.